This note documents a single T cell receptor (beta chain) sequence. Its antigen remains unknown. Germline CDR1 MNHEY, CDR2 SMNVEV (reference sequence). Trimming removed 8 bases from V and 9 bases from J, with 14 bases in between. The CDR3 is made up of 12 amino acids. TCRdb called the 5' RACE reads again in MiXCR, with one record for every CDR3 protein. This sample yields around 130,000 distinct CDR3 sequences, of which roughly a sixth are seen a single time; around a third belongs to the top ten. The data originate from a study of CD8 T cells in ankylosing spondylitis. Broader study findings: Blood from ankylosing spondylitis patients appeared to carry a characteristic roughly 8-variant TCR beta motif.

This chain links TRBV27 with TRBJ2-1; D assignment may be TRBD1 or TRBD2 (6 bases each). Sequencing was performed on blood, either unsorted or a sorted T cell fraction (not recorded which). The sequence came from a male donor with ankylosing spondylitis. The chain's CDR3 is CASFGGLGEQFF. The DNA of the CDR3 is TGTGCCAGCTTCGGGGGCCTGGGTGAGCAGTTCTTC.